The 9 T cell receptor beta chains given below trace back to one sample, sequenced in a study of cytomegalovirus exposure and HLA in healthy donors. TCRdb keeps only in-frame clones here, not all; method: immunoSEQ multiplex PCR. This repertoire shows approximately 300,000 clones, roughly 87% found once; its top ten account for roughly 1.2%. Sequencing was performed on PBMCs. These receptors were obtained from a woman aged 25 to 39 in good health and CMV-seropositive.

This chain uses TRBV4-1 with TRBJ2-3; TRBD1 aligns across 10 bases. V was pared by 1 base and J by 1 base, with 8 bases of the junction left unmatched. CDR3 length: 18 amino acids. Germline V gene sequence: CDR1 MGHRA, CDR2 YSYEKL. CDR3 sequence reads: CASSQVRVGTGGTDTQYF. CDR3 sequence (DNA): TGCGCCAGCAGCCAAGTGAGGGTGGGGACAGGGGGCACAGATACGCAGTATTTT.

CDR3 coding DNA: TGTGCCAGCAGTCAGACGGGGAAGAATGAAAAACTGTTTTTT. Encoded protein: CASSQTGKNEKLFF. The rearrangement joins TRBV6-6 to TRBJ1-4; D not certain. Trimming took off 5 bases at V and 5 bases at J, with 12 bases between the two ends. CDR3 length: 14 residues. From germline, CDR1 is MNHNY and CDR2 SVGAGI (reference sequence).

The chain is built from TRBV27 and TRBJ2-1, with D unresolved. The V end was cut by 4 bases, the J end by 8 bases, with 18 bases between. The CDR3 is 15 residues long. Germline values: CDR1 MNHEY, CDR2 SMNVEV (reference sequence). CDR3 loop: CASSSLNVTRDEQFF. CDR3 nucleotides: TGTGCCAGCAGTTCCCTCAACGTTACCCGGGATGAGCAGTTCTTC.

A word on this clone: Other DNA sequences in the same sample also yield this CDR3. This chain uses TRBV19 with TRBJ2-7, with 8 positions matching TRBD1. The CDR3 consists of 13 residues. J gave up 5 bases and V 5 bases, and 5 bases lay outside the gene matches. Per the germline V gene, CDR1 is LNHDA and CDR2 is SQIVND (reference sequence). Written as DNA, the CDR3 is TGTGCCAGTAGTGTAGGACAGGGCAACGAGCAGTACTTC. The encoded protein is CASSVGQGNEQYF.

The chain joins TRBV5-6 to TRBJ2-7; 9 bases match TRBD1. The J call is uncertain, as TRBJ2-1 better fits the DNA end. Germline V gene sequence: CDR1 SGHDT, CDR2 YYEEEE. The CDR3 runs to 14 residues. CDR3 residues: CASSFRQGGNEQFF. CDR3 DNA: TGTGCCAGCAGCTTCCGACAGGGGGGGAATGAGCAGTTCTTC.

The J gene is TRBJ2-7, the V gene TRBV29-1, with D possibly matching TRBD1 (5 bases). CDR1 is SQVTM and CDR2 is ANQGSEA in the germline V gene. Trimming pared 0 bases from V and 2 bases from J, leaving 14 bases between. The CDR3 covers 15 residues. CDR3 protein: CSVEDSVSGTYEQYF. The CDR3 DNA is TGCAGCGTTGAAGACTCGGTTTCAGGGACCTACGAGCAGTACTTC.

This clone was observed a handful of times. V and J are TRBV4-1 and TRBJ1-2; D gene ambiguous. CDR3 size: 12 residues. The V and J ends lost 0 bases and 9 bases respectively, with 8 bases between them. Germline values: CDR1 MGHRA, CDR2 YSYEKL. For the CDR3, the DNA is TGCGCCAGCAGCCAAGATGGCCGTAGCTACACCTTC. Protein: CASSQDGRSYTF.

This clone was observed once. The J gene is TRBJ1-2, the V gene TRBV19; unclear D gene. CDR1 is LNHDA, CDR2 SQIVND, per germline (reference sequence). This CDR3 is built from 13 residues. The V gene lost 5 bases and the J gene lost 0 bases, with 7 bases spanning the gap. The CDR3 DNA reads as TGTGCCAGTAGTTCCTGGACTAACTATGGCTACACCTTC. This sequence encodes CASSSWTNYGYTF.

This clone has only one observation. The chain uses TRBV27 and TRBJ2-7; 11 positions agree with TRBD2. The CDR3 extends over 23 amino acids. Germline CDR1 and CDR2: MNHEY and SMNVEV (reference sequence). The V gene end was trimmed by 5 bases and the J gene end by 1 base; junction bases not matched to a gene: 28. The DNA for the CDR3 is TGTGCCAGCAGTGGGTTCTCGGTTCCGTGGGACAGGAAGACTAGCGGGACATCCTACGAGCAGTACTTC. Translation: CASSGFSVPWDRKTSGTSYEQYF.